Shown below are 11 T cell receptor beta chains from a single sample sequenced in a study of technical replicates of blood from a few donors. Here immunoSEQ multiplex PCR was the method, and the copy in TCRdb shows in-frame clones only, minus some. Of about 88,000 clones in the sample, approximately 95% were seen once. What was sequenced was T cells isolated from PBMCs. The receptors derive from a human donor in good health.

Only one count was recorded for this clone. The genes are TRBV5-4 and TRBJ1-1, with 8 bases identical to TRBD1. Trimming at V came to 4 bases and at J to 1 base, leaving 3 bases not matched to a gene. Germline lookup yields CDR1 SGHNT and CDR2 YYREEE (reference sequence). The CDR3 is made up of 14 amino acids. The CDR3 sequence is CASSPTGGNTEAFF. In nucleotides, the CDR3 is TGTGCCAGCAGCCCCACAGGGGGGAACACTGAAGCTTTCTTT.

CDR3 protein: CASSQVGAGEGETQYF. CDR3 nucleotides: TGTGCCAGCAGCCAAGTCGGGGCAGGGGAGGGAGAGACCCAGTACTTC. The rearrangement links TRBV11-1 to TRBJ2-5, with D tentatively TRBD2 (7 bases). CDR3 length: 16 residues. V lost 5 bases to trimming and J lost 4 bases, with 20 bases between them. Germline CDR1 and CDR2: SGHAT and FQDESV (reference sequence).

The J gene is TRBJ1-5, the V gene TRBV28; TRBD1 matches at 8 bases. This CDR3 has 17 residues. After removal of 5 bases from V and 4 bases from J, the junction contained 13 bases not matched to a gene. Germline V gene data show CDR1 as MDHEN and CDR2 as SYDVKM. This CDR3 reads CASSPWGDRKGNQPQHF. In nucleotides, the CDR3 is TGTGCCAGCAGTCCCTGGGGGGACAGGAAGGGAAATCAGCCCCAGCATTTT.

The V gene is TRBV5-1, the J gene TRBJ2-7; D is possibly TRBD2 (7 bases). Germline CDR1 reads SGHRS; CDR2 reads YFSETQ. The length of the CDR3 is 15 residues. V was pared by 4 bases and J by 0 bases, with 14 bases between. CDR3 nucleotides: TGCGCCAGCAGCGGGAGGGACACGGGCTCCTACGAGCAGTACTTC. It codes for CASSGRDTGSYEQYF.

The chain is built from TRBV19 and TRBJ1-1; 8 positions agree with TRBD1. This CDR3 contains 14 residues. Trimming cost V 5 bases and J 5 bases; bases outside gene matches: 7. CDR1 and CDR2 from the germline V gene are LNHDA and SQIVND (reference sequence). The CDR3, as DNA: TGTGCCAGTAGTCGAACAGGGGGATGGACTGAAGCTTTCTTT. As protein: CASSRTGGWTEAFF.

Here the CDR3 DNA reads TGTGCCAGCAGTTACGCGGCGGCATGGTATGAGCAGTTCTTC. It is translated as CASSYAAAWYEQFF. The V and J genes are TRBV6-5 and TRBJ2-1, with D uncertain. The CDR3 is made up of 14 amino acids. CDR1 is MNHEY, CDR2 SVGAGI, per germline. V was shortened by 2 bases and J by 8 bases, with 13 bases between the two germline ends.

The genes are TRBV6-5 and TRBJ2-7; unclear D gene. The CDR3 has 12 residues. CDR1 is MNHEY and CDR2 is SVGAGI in the germline V gene. V lost 5 bases and J 2 bases, leaving 7 bases between the germline ends. The CDR3 loop is CASSTDTYEQYF. CDR3 DNA sequence: TGTGCCAGCAGTACAGACACCTACGAGCAGTACTTC.

The V call is TRBV9, the J call TRBJ1-1; a weak D match, TRBD1 (6 bases). From germline, CDR1 is SGDLS and CDR2 YYNGEE. The CDR3 contains 15 residues. Between the trimmed V and J ends, which lost 4 bases and 1 base, there was a span of 14 bases. CDR3 sequence reads: CASSYMDSPNTEAFF. In DNA form, the CDR3 reads TGTGCCAGCAGCTATATGGACAGCCCGAACACTGAAGCTTTCTTT.

V is TRBV19 and J is TRBJ1-4; no clear D. Trimming left V 7 bases short and J 4 bases short, with 13 bases between. Germline loops: CDR1 LNHDA, CDR2 SQIVND (reference sequence). This CDR3 region has 14 residues. The CDR3 is CASTLSLSNEKLFF. The CDR3 DNA is TGTGCCAGTACCCTAAGCCTGAGTAATGAAAAACTGTTTTTT.

This sequence joins TRBV10-3 and TRBJ1-1; D possibly corresponds to TRBD1 (5 bases). Trimming shortened V by 5 bases and J by 1 base, and 11 bases separated the two germline ends. This CDR3 is built from 14 residues. Germline V gene sequence: CDR1 ENHRY, CDR2 SYGVKD. In DNA, the CDR3 is TGTGCCATCAGTAGACGGGGGGAGAACACTGAAGCTTTCTTT. This gives the protein CAISRRGENTEAFF.

The chain has TRBV7-3 and TRBJ2-2; 8 positions agree with TRBD2. J gave up 5 bases and V 4 bases, and 6 bases lay outside the gene matches. Germline loops: CDR1 SGHTA, CDR2 FQGTGA. CDR3 length: 15 amino acids. The CDR3 DNA sequence: TGTGCCAGCAGCTCCGCGGGGGGACCTACCGGGGAGCTGTTTTTT. Its translation: CASSSAGGPTGELFF.